The 21 T cell receptor beta chains in this list originate from one sample, sequenced in a study of blood T cell repertoires in COVID-19. Produced via immunoSEQ multiplex PCR; TCRdb's table is partial and in-frame only. Found here are 150,000 to 200,000 clones, around four fifths of them singletons; the top ten hold 3.5% to 5%. The specimen sequenced was PBMCs or T cells enriched from blood (not recorded which). The source is a woman aged 45-65 years who had recovered from COVID-19.

The chain recombines TRBV2 with TRBJ1-2; D remains ambiguous. This CDR3 is built from 17 residues. The germline V gene encodes CDR1 SNHLY and CDR2 FYNNEI. V was cut by 3 bases and J by 4 bases, with 21 bases left in between. The CDR3: CASSDLPLRARGYGYTF. The DNA for the CDR3 is TGTGCCAGCAGTGACTTACCCTTGAGGGCCCGGGGCTATGGCTACACCTTC.

The gene calls are TRBV9 and TRBJ1-6; 8 positions agree with TRBD1. The germline gives CDR1 SGDLS, CDR2 YYNGEE. V trimming: 3 bases; J trimming: 8 bases; junction bases outside the gene matches: 7. This CDR3 is 15 amino acids long. CDR3 bases: TGTGCCAGCAGCGCAGGCCAGGGGGCCGATTCACCCCTCCACTTT. Translated: CASSAGQGADSPLHF.

This clone was observed a few times. The gene calls are TRBV11-3 and TRBJ2-2; 10 bases fit TRBD2. The V and J ends lost 6 bases and 0 bases, in that order; junction bases with no gene match: 1. The CDR3 spans 15 residues. Germline CDR1 reads SGHNT; CDR2 reads YENEEA. CDR3 DNA: TGTGCCAGCAGGACTAGCGGGTCGAACACCGGGGAGCTGTTTTTT. This codes for CASRTSGSNTGELFF.

The chain carries TRBV5-6 and TRBJ2-2; D is unresolved. CDR3 length equals 14 residues. Trimming took 3 bases from V and 4 from J, leaving 10 bases between them. The germline gives CDR1 SGHDT, CDR2 YYEEEE. The chain's CDR3 is CASSSPRRTGELFF. CDR3 sequence (DNA): TGTGCCAGCAGCTCTCCCAGGCGCACCGGGGAGCTGTTTTTT.

The chain links TRBV20-1 to TRBJ2-3; D is possibly TRBD1 (5 bases). This CDR3 has 17 amino acids. Trimming stripped 3 bases from V and 2 bases from J, with 21 bases between. Germline V gene data show CDR1 as DFQATT and CDR2 as SNEGSKA (reference sequence). The CDR3 is CSASHLFVADNTDTQYF. Here the CDR3 DNA reads TGCAGTGCTAGTCATCTTTTTGTGGCGGACAACACAGATACGCAGTATTTT.

The V gene is TRBV5-1, the J gene TRBJ2-3; 13 bases match TRBD2. Unmatched junction bases numbered 7, after V lost 2 bases and J lost 4 bases. Germline CDR1 SGHRS, CDR2 YFSETQ. This CDR3 comprises 17 residues. CDR3 amino acids: CASSLGGTSGESDTQYF. CDR3 nucleotide sequence: TGCGCCAGCAGCTTAGGGGGGACTAGCGGGGAATCAGATACGCAGTATTTT.

This clone was counted a few times. The CDR3, as DNA: TGTGCCAGCAGCCAAGCGACGACACTGCATTTT. Protein: CASSQATTLHF. This chain uses TRBV4-2 with TRBJ1-5; D is unclear. This CDR3 has 11 residues. Trimming took off 1 base at V and 15 bases at J, with 10 bases between the two ends. Germline loops: CDR1 LGHNA, CDR2 YNFKEQ.

The chain recombines TRBV4-2 with TRBJ2-3; 9 nucleotides align to TRBD1. Germline lookup yields CDR1 LGHNA and CDR2 YNFKEQ. After removal of 1 base from V and 2 bases from J, the junction contained 10 bases not matched to a gene. CDR3 length equals 18 residues. CDR3 loop: CASSQGAPGQGATDTQYF. In nucleotides, the CDR3 is TGTGCCAGCAGCCAAGGGGCTCCGGGACAGGGTGCCACAGATACGCAGTATTTT.

This clone was counted a single time. This CDR3 reads CAISGQANYGYTF. The CDR3 nucleotides are TGTGCCATCAGTGGTCAGGCTAACTATGGCTACACCTTC. The V gene is TRBV10-3, the J gene TRBJ1-2; D is unclear. The CDR3 spans 13 residues. CDR1 and CDR2 from the germline V gene are ENHRY and SYGVKD. Trimming cost V 4 bases and J 0 bases, with 6 bases left between them.

The genes are TRBV6-1 and TRBJ1-6, with TRBD1 identical over 8 bases. The CDR3 has 15 residues. Trimming removed 2 bases from V and 13 bases from J; junction bases left unmatched: 10. From germline, CDR1 is MNHNS and CDR2 SASEGT. CDR3 nucleotides: TGTGCCAGCAGTGAACTTCCGGGACAGGTGGGGCCCCTCCACTTT. Protein product: CASSELPGQVGPLHF.

V usage is TRBV9 and J usage is TRBJ2-7; possible D gene TRBD1, 5 bases. V was cut by 0 bases and J by 5 bases, with 6 bases left in between. The length of the CDR3 is 12 residues. In germline, CDR1 is SGDLS, CDR2 YYNGEE. The CDR3: CASSVGGHEQYV. The DNA for the CDR3 is TGTGCCAGCAGCGTAGGGGGCCACGAGCAGTACGTC.

There are many counts of this clone. The V gene is TRBV9, the J gene TRBJ2-1, with 7 bases fitting TRBD2. Trimming at V came to 4 bases and at J to 2 bases, leaving 9 bases not matched to a gene. The V gene's germline CDR1 is SGDLS and CDR2 YYNGEE. The CDR3 length is 16 residues. The CDR3 spells CASSTRPGGAYNEQFF. DNA for the CDR3: TGTGCCAGCAGCACCCGCCCGGGAGGAGCCTACAATGAGCAGTTCTTC. Variable domain in full (rest from reference TRBV9 and TRBJ2-1): DSGVTQTPKHLITATGQRVTLRCSPRSGDLSVYWYQQSLDQGLQFLIQYYNGEERAKGNILERFSAQQFPDLHSELNLSSLELGDSALYFCASSTRPGGAYNEQFFGPGTRLTVL.

The chain uses TRBV21-1 and TRBJ2-7; the table's D call, TRBD2, was not checked against the DNA. TRBV21-1 is shown as a pseudogene. CDR3 size: 11 residues. CDR3 DNA: TGTGCCAGCCCCCCCGCCTACGAGCAGTACGTC. Residues: CASPPAYEQYV.

The V gene is TRBV5-1, the J gene TRBJ1-4; D is uncertain. The CDR3 has 13 amino acids. Germline values: CDR1 SGHRS, CDR2 YFSETQ. The V end lost 5 bases, the J end lost 0 bases, and 5 bases lay between the germline ends. The CDR3 DNA reads TGCGCCAGCAGACGAGCAACTAATGAAAAACTGTTTTTT. Encoded protein: CASRRATNEKLFF.

The chain is built from TRBV5-6 and TRBJ1-2, with D maybe TRBD1 (5 bases). This CDR3 comprises 14 residues. Germline-derived CDR1 and CDR2 are SGHDT and YYEEEE. V was clipped by 7 bases and J by 4 bases, with 17 bases between them. CDR3 DNA sequence: TGTGCCAGCTTACCTCGGGGGTACCCCTATGGCTACACCTTC. It specifies CASLPRGYPYGYTF.

The chain employs TRBV7-2 and TRBJ1-4, with D possibly being TRBD1 (5 bases). V was shortened by 5 bases and J by 4 bases, with 11 bases between the two germline ends. Per the germline V gene, CDR1 is SGHTA and CDR2 is FQGNSA. The CDR3 has 14 amino acids. CDR3 coding DNA: TGTGCCAGCAGCCAGGGTTCCCTTAATGAAAAACTGTTTTTT. This translates into CASSQGSLNEKLFF.

The chain links TRBV5-1 to TRBJ2-7; 8 nucleotides align to TRBD2. This CDR3 region has 14 residues. CDR1 and CDR2 from the germline V gene are SGHRS and YFSETQ. V lost 4 bases and J lost 5; bases outside the gene matches: 8. CDR3 residues: CASSPGAGENEQYV. Here the CDR3 DNA reads TGCGCCAGCAGCCCCGGAGCGGGAGAGAACGAGCAGTACGTC.

The table lists this clone with a count of one. CDR3 in DNA: TGCGCCAGCAGCCAGACAGAGAACACTGAAGCTTTCTTT. Translating gives CASSQTENTEAFF. This rearrangement joins TRBV5-1 to TRBJ1-1, with D possibly TRBD1 on 5 matching bases. The germline CDR1 and CDR2 sequences are SGHRS and YFSETQ. The germline V and J ends were trimmed by 4 bases and 1 base, with 8 bases remaining between them. The CDR3 is 13 residues long.

This clone was picked up one time. The genes are TRBV18 and TRBJ2-1; TRBD2 matches 11 bases. The germline V gene has CDR1 KGHSH and CDR2 LQKENI. This CDR3 spans 16 amino acids. V was clipped by 6 bases and J by 6 bases; unmatched bases: 10. This CDR3 reads CASSYPGTSGVNEQFF. The CDR3 bases are TGTGCCAGCTCGTACCCCGGGACTAGCGGAGTCAATGAGCAGTTCTTC.

The chain recombines TRBV2 with TRBJ1-1, with D maybe TRBD1 (5 bases). The CDR3 length is 13 residues. V shed 5 bases and J shed 7 bases, with 14 bases lying between them. CDR1 is SNHLY and CDR2 is FYNNEI in the germline V gene. The CDR3 sequence is CASSIQEGIEAFF. In nucleotides, the CDR3 is TGTGCCAGCAGTATACAGGAGGGGATTGAAGCTTTCTTT. Drawing the rest from reference TRBV2 and TRBJ1-1, the complete variable domain is EPEVTQTPSHQVTQMGQEVILRCVPISNHLYFYWYRQILGQKVEFLVSFYNNEISEKSEIFDDQFSVERPDGSNFTLKIRSTKLEDSAMYFCASSIQEGIEAFFGQGTRLTVV.

The V and J genes are TRBV5-1 and TRBJ1-3; weak D call: TRBD1 (6 bases). In germline, CDR1 is SGHRS, CDR2 YFSETQ. Trimming left V 4 bases short and J 0 bases short, with 11 bases between. The CDR3 extends over 15 amino acids. The CDR3 protein is CASSGGQTSGNTIYF. The CDR3 DNA reads as TGCGCCAGCAGCGGAGGACAGACCTCTGGAAACACCATATATTTT.